This entry lists 7 T cell receptor beta chains sequenced from one sample in a study of blood T cell repertoires in COVID-19. Clones were read by immunoSEQ multiplex PCR, and TCRdb kept only the in-frame ones, dropping some. The repertoire includes 200,000 to 250,000 clones, about three quarters of them detected once, and roughly 6% sits in the top ten. Sequencing used peripheral blood. These receptors all stem from a woman aged 65 to 85 with acute or convalescent COVID-19.

The J gene is TRBJ2-4, the V gene TRBV7-2; 12 bases align to TRBD2. Germline trimming cut 4 bases from V and 11 bases from J; bases unmatched to any gene: 6. CDR3 length equals 14 residues. Germline lookup yields CDR1 SGHTA and CDR2 FQGNSA. The CDR3, as DNA: TGTGCCAGCAGCTGGACTAGCGGGGATTCTGTTCAGTACTTC. As protein: CASSWTSGDSVQYF.

J is TRBJ1-6 and V is TRBV2; D gene ambiguous. The CDR3 sequence is 11 residues long. Germline values: CDR1 SNHLY, CDR2 FYNNEI. Trimming removed 3 bases at V and 9 bases at J, with 3 bases between. The CDR3 DNA reads TGTGCCAGCAGTGAGAGTTCACCCCTCCACTTT. Protein: CASSESSPLHF.

The chain is built from TRBV5-1 and TRBJ2-1; TRBD2 matches at 8 bases. Losses at the gene ends were 4 bases for V and 5 bases for J; bases not matched to a gene: 8. From germline, CDR1 is SGHRS and CDR2 YFSETQ. The CDR3 is 15 residues long. The CDR3, as DNA: TGCGCCAGCAGCGGAGCGGGAGATGGGGACAATGAGCAGTTCTTC. Translation: CASSGAGDGDNEQFF.

The V gene is TRBV5-4, the J gene TRBJ2-3, with D possibly being TRBD1 (5 bases). There are 13 residues in the CDR3. Germline CDR1 reads SGHNT; CDR2 reads YYREEE (reference sequence). The V and J ends lost 5 bases and 2 bases respectively, with 9 bases between them. CDR3 bases: TGTGCCAGCAGGACAGTAATCACAGATACGCAGTATTTT. This encodes CASRTVITDTQYF.

V usage is TRBV6-1 and J usage is TRBJ2-1, with D possibly matching TRBD2 (6 bases). This CDR3 has 12 residues. The V end was cut by 2 bases, the J end by 12 bases, with 11 bases between. Per the germline V gene, CDR1 is MNHNS and CDR2 is SASEGT. CDR3 in amino acids: CASSEWGGWQFF. The DNA for the CDR3 is TGTGCCAGCAGTGAATGGGGAGGATGGCAGTTCTTC.

This chain joins TRBV19 and TRBJ2-7; 12 positions agree with TRBD2. Per the germline V gene, CDR1 is LNHDA and CDR2 is SQIVND (reference sequence). The trim removed 5 bases at V and 2 bases at J, leaving 13 bases unmatched. The CDR3 length is 18 residues. The CDR3 nucleotides are TGTGCCAGTAGTCCCCCGGGACTAGCGGGCCTACCCCCCTACGAGCAGTACTTC. As protein: CASSPPGLAGLPPYEQYF.

The chain employs TRBV12-3 or TRBV12-4 and TRBJ1-1, with a tentative D call TRBD1 (5 bases). This CDR3 region has 13 residues. Trimming left V 4 bases short and J 1 base short, with 7 bases between. CDR3 sequence (DNA): TGTGCCAGCAGTTCACAGGAGAACACTGAAGCTTTCTTT. Encoded protein: CASSSQENTEAFF.